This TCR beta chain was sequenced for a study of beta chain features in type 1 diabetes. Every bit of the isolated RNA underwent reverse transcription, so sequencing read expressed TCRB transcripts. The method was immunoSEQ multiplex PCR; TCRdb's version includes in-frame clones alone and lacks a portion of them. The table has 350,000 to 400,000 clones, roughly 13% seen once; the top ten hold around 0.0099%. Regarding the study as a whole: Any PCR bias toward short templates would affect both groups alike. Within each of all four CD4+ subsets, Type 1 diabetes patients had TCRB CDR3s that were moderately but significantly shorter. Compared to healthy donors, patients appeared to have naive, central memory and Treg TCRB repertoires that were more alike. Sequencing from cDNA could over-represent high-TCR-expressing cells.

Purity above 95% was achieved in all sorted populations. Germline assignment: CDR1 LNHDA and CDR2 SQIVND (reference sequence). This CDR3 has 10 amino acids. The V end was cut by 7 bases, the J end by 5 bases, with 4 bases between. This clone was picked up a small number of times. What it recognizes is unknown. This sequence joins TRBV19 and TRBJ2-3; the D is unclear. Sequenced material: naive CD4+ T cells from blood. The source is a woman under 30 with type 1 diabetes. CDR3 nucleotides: TGTGCCAGTAAGCGAGATACGCAGTATTTT. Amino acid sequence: CASKRDTQYF.